Below, 2 T cell receptor beta chains from the same sample are listed, as sequenced in a study of OX40 agonist ivuxolimab in advanced cancers. The method was immunoSEQ multiplex PCR; TCRdb's version includes in-frame clones alone and lacks a portion of them. Of around 88,000 clones listed, about 92% are singletons. This sample comprised CD4+ or CD8+ T cells sorted from blood, obtained in a trial of the OX40 agonist ivuxolimab. Every receptor here comes from an adult with an advanced solid tumor such as melanoma, head and neck, liver or kidney cancer.

The chain uses TRBV30 and TRBJ2-7; the match to TRBD1 covers 11 bases. Unmatched junction bases numbered 8, after V lost 0 bases and J lost 7 bases. The germline gives CDR1 GTSNPN, CDR2 SVGIG (reference sequence). The CDR3 has 15 amino acids. The CDR3 protein is CAWSVSGQGAGEQYF. The CDR3, as DNA: TGTGCCTGGAGTGTAAGTGGACAGGGGGCGGGAGAGCAGTACTTC.

The V gene is TRBV2, the J gene TRBJ2-7, with a possible D match to TRBD2 (5 bases). Germline V gives CDR1 SNHLY, CDR2 FYNNEI. CDR3 size: 15 residues. V lost 4 bases, J lost 7 bases, and 20 bases lay in between. Written as DNA, the CDR3 is TGTGCCAGCAGTGTAGCGACAACTCCTCCTCGTGAGCAGTACTTC. This encodes CASSVATTPPREQYF.